Listed here are 19 T cell receptor beta chains from one sample, sequenced in a study of siplizumab effects on memory and regulatory T cells. Sequencing was performed with immunoSEQ multiplex PCR; in TCRdb, only in-frame clones are kept and a portion is missing. Of about 63,000 clones listed, 75% to 90% were seen once; the top ten hold more than 3.5%. Material for sequencing was memory CD4+ T cells sorted from blood. These receptors were collected from a human donor in good health.

The chain carries TRBV19 and TRBJ2-5, with TRBD2 matching over 9 bases. J lost 5 bases, V lost 9 bases, and 7 bases had no gene match. Germline CDR1 and CDR2: LNHDA and SQIVND (reference sequence). The CDR3 spans 13 residues. The CDR3 loop reads CASSGGLGETQYF. CDR3 sequence (DNA): TGTGCCAGCAGCGGGGGGTTAGGGGAGACCCAGTACTTC.

This clone was seen once. This chain joins TRBV5-1 and TRBJ2-5; TRBD2 agrees at 13 bases. The V gene's germline CDR1 is SGHRS and CDR2 YFSETQ. CDR3 length: 16 residues. J gave up 4 bases and V 1 base, and 4 bases lay outside the gene matches. The CDR3 loop reads CASSLLTSGRGETQYF. The CDR3 bases are TGCGCCAGCAGCTTGTTAACTAGCGGGAGGGGAGAGACCCAGTACTTC. Together with reference TRBV5-1 and TRBJ2-5, the CDR3 gives the full variable domain: KAGVTQTPRYLIKTRGQQVTLSCSPISGHRSVSWYQQTPGQGLQFLFEYFSETQRNKGNFPGRFSGRQFSNSRSEMNVSTLELGDSALYLCASSLLTSGRGETQYFGPGTRLLVL.

The J gene is TRBJ1-2, the V gene TRBV15; D is ambiguous. In germline, CDR1 is LNHNV, CDR2 YYDKDF (reference sequence). V was trimmed by 6 bases and J by 1 base, leaving 3 bases between them. CDR3 length equals 11 residues. The CDR3 spells CATRDNYGYTF. The CDR3, as DNA: TGTGCCACCAGAGATAACTATGGCTACACCTTC. The full variable domain, its missing parts supplied by reference TRBV15 and TRBJ1-2, is DAMVIQNPRYQVTQFGKPVTLSCSQTLNHNVMYWYQQKSSQAPKLLFHYYDKDFNNEADTPDNFQSRRPNTSFCFLDIRSPGLGDTAMYLCATRDNYGYTFGSGTRLTVV.

A single count supports this clone. The chain joins TRBV27 to TRBJ1-2; D is perhaps TRBD1 (6 bases). Germline V gene lookup returns CDR1 MNHEY and CDR2 SMNVEV (reference sequence). With 3 bases removed from V and 4 bases from J, the gap between germline ends came to 12 bases. This CDR3 contains 14 residues. The CDR3 nucleotides read TGTGCCAGCAGTTTTGCCGACAGGAGCTATGGCTACACCTTC. Its protein product is CASSFADRSYGYTF.

The chain uses TRBV6-1 and TRBJ2-7, with 7 bases lining up with TRBD1. After removal of 5 bases from V and 2 bases from J, the junction contained 3 bases not matched to a gene. There are 13 residues in the CDR3. The germline CDR1 and CDR2 sequences are MNHNS and SASEGT. For the CDR3, the DNA is TGTGCCAGCAGTAGGGGACAGACCTACGAGCAGTACTTC. This translates into CASSRGQTYEQYF.

This chain links TRBV7-9 with TRBJ1-2; 7 nucleotides match TRBD1. This CDR3 has 16 residues. Trimming took 1 base from V and 0 from J; bases not matched to a gene: 5. Germline values: CDR1 SEHNR, CDR2 FQNEAQ (reference sequence). The CDR3: CASSLEGARANYGYTF. DNA of the CDR3: TGTGCCAGCAGCTTAGAGGGGGCCCGGGCTAACTATGGCTACACCTTC.

This chain connects TRBV6-6 to TRBJ1-2, with unresolved D. Germline values: CDR1 MNHNY, CDR2 SVGAGI (reference sequence). V was shortened by 7 bases and J by 8 bases, with 20 bases between the two germline ends. The CDR3 length is 14 residues. This CDR3 is CASTTDRESEGYTF. In nucleotides, the CDR3 is TGTGCCAGCACCACCGATAGAGAATCCGAGGGCTACACCTTC.

This clone was detected only once. V and J are TRBV29-1 and TRBJ2-3, with D perhaps matching TRBD1 (6 bases). Germline V gene data show CDR1 as SQVTM and CDR2 as ANQGSEA. The CDR3 length is 14 residues. Trimming pared 6 bases from V and 4 bases from J, leaving 17 bases between. For the CDR3, the DNA is TGCAGCGTGGACCCGACAGGTGGGGCAGATACGCAGTATTTT. This encodes CSVDPTGGADTQYF.

The chain has TRBV5-1 and TRBJ2-6, with D unresolved. In germline, CDR1 is SGHRS, CDR2 YFSETQ. V lost 0 bases to trimming and J lost 4 bases, with 11 bases between them. The CDR3 is made up of 16 amino acids. CDR3 sequence reads: CASSLDSSGGANVLTF. CDR3 in DNA: TGCGCCAGCAGCTTGGATTCCTCGGGCGGGGCCAACGTCCTGACTTTC.

The chain joins TRBV27 to TRBJ1-2; D might be TRBD1 (5 bases). This CDR3 is 17 amino acids long. V was shortened by 2 bases and J by 1 base, with 17 bases between the two germline ends. The germline CDR1 and CDR2 sequences are MNHEY and SMNVEV (reference sequence). For the CDR3, the DNA is TGTGCCAGCAGTTTAGTCCCCCCGACAGCAAGTAACTATGGCTACACCTTC. Its translation is CASSLVPPTASNYGYTF.

Only a few counts were recorded for this clone. The CDR3 region has the DNA TGCGCCAGCAGTGTTGGAGGCCAGCCCCAGCATTTT. This codes for CASSVGGQPQHF. The chain links TRBV10-2 to TRBJ1-5, with no clear D. Germline lookup yields CDR1 WSHSY and CDR2 SAAADI. CDR3 length equals 12 residues. V lost 4 bases to trimming and J lost 7 bases, with 8 bases between them.

The rearrangement joins TRBV9 to TRBJ2-1; 11 nucleotides agree with TRBD2. Germline-derived CDR1 and CDR2 are SGDLS and YYNGEE. This CDR3 region has 14 residues. The junction had 3 bases not matched to a gene; V was cut back by 0 bases and J by 10 bases. CDR3 sequence reads: CASSVGTSGGEQFF. CDR3 bases: TGTGCCAGCAGCGTAGGAACTAGCGGGGGCGAGCAGTTCTTC. Combining the CDR3 with reference TRBV9 and TRBJ2-1 gives the whole variable domain DSGVTQTPKHLITATGQRVTLRCSPRSGDLSVYWYQQSLDQGLQFLIQYYNGEERAKGNILERFSAQQFPDLHSELNLSSLELGDSALYFCASSVGTSGGEQFFGPGTRLTVL.

The rearrangement joins TRBV5-8 to TRBJ2-3, with TRBD2 identical over 9 bases. The V and J ends lost 2 bases and 5 bases, in that order; junction bases with no gene match: 9. CDR3 length equals 16 residues. CDR1 and CDR2 from the germline V gene are SGHTS and YDEGEE. The CDR3 nucleotides read TGTGCCAGCAGCTTAAATCTAGTAGCGGGGGAAGATACGCAGTATTTT. Translation gives CASSLNLVAGEDTQYF.

This chain connects TRBV9 to TRBJ1-1; D uncertain. CDR1 and CDR2 (germline): SGDLS, YYNGEE. The length of the CDR3 is 15 residues. Trimming took off 0 bases at V and 1 base at J, with 10 bases between the two ends. The CDR3 region has the DNA TGTGCCAGCAGCGTAGCTCCCTCATGGAACACTGAAGCTTTCTTT. Its protein is CASSVAPSWNTEAFF.

The gene calls are TRBV29-1 and TRBJ2-3; D is unresolved. Per the germline V gene, CDR1 is SQVTM and CDR2 is ANQGSEA. Between the trimmed V and J ends, which lost 5 bases and 4 bases, there was a span of 1 base. CDR3 length: 9 amino acids. CDR3 coding DNA: TGCAGCGTTTCAGATACGCAGTATTTT. This encodes CSVSDTQYF.

The genes are TRBV6-5 and TRBJ2-3; a possible D gene is TRBD1 (6 bases). Trimming left V 7 bases short and J 7 bases short, with 18 bases between. The CDR3 is 14 residues long. Germline assignment: CDR1 MNHEY and CDR2 SVGAGI. CDR3 sequence reads: CASTLATGIYTQYF. CDR3 coding DNA: TGTGCCAGCACCCTAGCCACAGGGATCTATACGCAGTATTTT.

The chain uses TRBV10-3 and TRBJ2-7, with D tentatively TRBD1 or TRBD2 (5 bases each). The germline CDR1 and CDR2 sequences are ENHRY and SYGVKD. V lost 8 bases to trimming and J lost 2 bases, with 13 bases between them. The CDR3 sequence is 13 residues long. CDR3 loop: CAIARDPTYEQYF. The CDR3 region has the DNA TGTGCCATCGCTCGGGACCCGACCTACGAGCAGTACTTC.

The genes are TRBV19 and TRBJ1-6; 7 nucleotides agree with TRBD1. Germline trimming cut 7 bases from V and 9 bases from J; bases unmatched to any gene: 12. Germline loops: CDR1 LNHDA, CDR2 SQIVND (reference sequence). The CDR3 extends over 15 amino acids. The CDR3 spells CASTQTGQRGSPLHF. The DNA for the CDR3 is TGTGCCAGTACCCAAACGGGACAGAGAGGTTCACCCCTCCACTTT. Full variable domain (rest looked up from reference TRBV19 and TRBJ1-6): DGGITQSPKYLFRKEGQNVTLSCEQNLNHDAMYWYRQDPGQGLRLIYYSQIVNDFQKGDIAEGYSVSREKKESFPLTVTSAQKNPTAFYLCASTQTGQRGSPLHFGNGTRLTVT.

This chain connects TRBV6-5 to TRBJ2-1; D call uncertain. CDR3 length: 15 residues. The germline CDR1 and CDR2 sequences are MNHEY and SVGAGI. V was clipped by 0 bases and J by 1 base, with 7 bases between them. The CDR3 spells CASSYSWRSYNEQFF. The CDR3 DNA reads as TGTGCCAGCAGTTACTCGTGGAGATCCTACAATGAGCAGTTCTTC.